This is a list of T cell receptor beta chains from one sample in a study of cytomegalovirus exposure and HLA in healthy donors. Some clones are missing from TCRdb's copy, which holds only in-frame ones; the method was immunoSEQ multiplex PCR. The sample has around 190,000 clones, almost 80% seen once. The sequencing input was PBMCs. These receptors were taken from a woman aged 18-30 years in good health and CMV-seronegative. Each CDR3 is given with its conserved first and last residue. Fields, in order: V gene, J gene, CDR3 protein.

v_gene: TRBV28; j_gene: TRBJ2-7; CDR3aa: CASSSASGLLNYEQYF
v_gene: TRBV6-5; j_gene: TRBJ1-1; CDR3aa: CASSYREGDTEAFF
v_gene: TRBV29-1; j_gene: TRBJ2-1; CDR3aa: CSVGAGVNEQFF
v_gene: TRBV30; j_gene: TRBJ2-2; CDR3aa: CAWSAHTGGELFF
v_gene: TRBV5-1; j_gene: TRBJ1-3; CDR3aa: CASTPGGGTIYF
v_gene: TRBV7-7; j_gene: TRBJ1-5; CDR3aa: CATPGQYSNQPQHF
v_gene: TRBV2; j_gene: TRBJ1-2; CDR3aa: CASGGTGANYGYTF
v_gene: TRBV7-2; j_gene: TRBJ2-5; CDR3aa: CASSLGNTGWETQYF
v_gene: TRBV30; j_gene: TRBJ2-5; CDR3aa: CAWRHQLGPQETQYF
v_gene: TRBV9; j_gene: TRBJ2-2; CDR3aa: CASSANKGLAGALNTGELFF
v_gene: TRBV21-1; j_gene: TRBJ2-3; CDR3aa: CASSKPPDTQYF
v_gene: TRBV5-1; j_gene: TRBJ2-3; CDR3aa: CASSLVLTSGSRTDTQYF
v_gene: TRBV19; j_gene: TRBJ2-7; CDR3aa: CASSSGTSRRYEQYF
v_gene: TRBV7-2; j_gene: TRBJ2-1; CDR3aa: CASSQGTSAYNEQFF
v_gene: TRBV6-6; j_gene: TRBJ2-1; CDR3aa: CASSYSPGDYNEQFF
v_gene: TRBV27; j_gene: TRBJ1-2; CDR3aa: CASSGGLANYGYTF
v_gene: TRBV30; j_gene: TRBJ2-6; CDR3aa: CAWGEGGGANVLTF
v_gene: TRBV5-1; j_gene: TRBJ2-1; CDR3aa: CASSSGTGSYNEQFF
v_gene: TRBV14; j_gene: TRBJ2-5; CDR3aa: CASSHPRGGETQYF
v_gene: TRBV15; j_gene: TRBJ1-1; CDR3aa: CATSRVQLTGAFF
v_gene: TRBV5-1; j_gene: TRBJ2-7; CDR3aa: CASRRGQDHEQYF
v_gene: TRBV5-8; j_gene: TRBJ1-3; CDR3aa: CASRLRSGTGNTIYF
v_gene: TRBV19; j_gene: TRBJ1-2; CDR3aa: CASSIGTAVYGYTF
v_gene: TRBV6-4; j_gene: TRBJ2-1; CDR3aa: CASSEAGGSYNEQFF
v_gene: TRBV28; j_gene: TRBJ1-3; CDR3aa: CASSLGWGHSGNTIYF
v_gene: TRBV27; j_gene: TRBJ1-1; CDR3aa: CASSWVLGADTEAFF
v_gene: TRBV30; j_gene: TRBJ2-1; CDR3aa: CAWRGATSDYNEQFF
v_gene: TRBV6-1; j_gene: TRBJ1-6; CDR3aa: CASSDFINSPLHF
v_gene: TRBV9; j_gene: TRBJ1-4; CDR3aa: CASSVSTGGWEKLFF
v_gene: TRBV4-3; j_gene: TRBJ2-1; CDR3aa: CASTPSEGQGSNEQFF
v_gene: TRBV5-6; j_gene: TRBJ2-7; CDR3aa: CASSLVGTFSSYEQYF
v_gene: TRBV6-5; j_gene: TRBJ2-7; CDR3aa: CASTRGGGGGEQYF
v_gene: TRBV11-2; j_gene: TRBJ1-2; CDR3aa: CASSLVGTGNDNYGYTF
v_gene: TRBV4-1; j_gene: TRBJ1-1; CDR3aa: CASSQAVGWRDTEAFF
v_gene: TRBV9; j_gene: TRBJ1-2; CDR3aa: CASSVEWGVQGDYGYTF
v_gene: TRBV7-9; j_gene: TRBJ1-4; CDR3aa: CASSHDRGDEKLFF
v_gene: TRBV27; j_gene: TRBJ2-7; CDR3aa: CASSPTGFRNEQYF
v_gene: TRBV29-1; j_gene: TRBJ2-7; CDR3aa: CSVAGTSGNYEQYF
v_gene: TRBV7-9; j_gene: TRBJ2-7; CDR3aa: CASSPAGTSGSHEQYF
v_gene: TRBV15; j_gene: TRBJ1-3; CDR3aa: CATSFDRRNTIYF